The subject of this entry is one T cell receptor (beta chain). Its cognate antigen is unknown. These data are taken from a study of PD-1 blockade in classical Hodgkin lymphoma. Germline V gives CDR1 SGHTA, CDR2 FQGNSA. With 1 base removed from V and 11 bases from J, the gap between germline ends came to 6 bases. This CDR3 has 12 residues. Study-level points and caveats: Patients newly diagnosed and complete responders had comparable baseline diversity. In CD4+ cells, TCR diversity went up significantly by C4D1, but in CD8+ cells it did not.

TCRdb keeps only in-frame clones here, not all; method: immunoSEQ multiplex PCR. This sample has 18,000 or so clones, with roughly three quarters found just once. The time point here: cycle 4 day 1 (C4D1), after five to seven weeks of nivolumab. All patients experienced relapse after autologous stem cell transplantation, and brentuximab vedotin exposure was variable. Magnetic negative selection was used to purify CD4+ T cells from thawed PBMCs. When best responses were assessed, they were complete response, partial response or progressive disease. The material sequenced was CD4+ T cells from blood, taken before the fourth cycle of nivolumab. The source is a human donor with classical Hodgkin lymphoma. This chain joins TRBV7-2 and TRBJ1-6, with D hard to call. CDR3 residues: CASSLVRAPLHF. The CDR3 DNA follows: TGTGCCAGCAGCTTAGTACGGGCACCCCTCCACTTT.